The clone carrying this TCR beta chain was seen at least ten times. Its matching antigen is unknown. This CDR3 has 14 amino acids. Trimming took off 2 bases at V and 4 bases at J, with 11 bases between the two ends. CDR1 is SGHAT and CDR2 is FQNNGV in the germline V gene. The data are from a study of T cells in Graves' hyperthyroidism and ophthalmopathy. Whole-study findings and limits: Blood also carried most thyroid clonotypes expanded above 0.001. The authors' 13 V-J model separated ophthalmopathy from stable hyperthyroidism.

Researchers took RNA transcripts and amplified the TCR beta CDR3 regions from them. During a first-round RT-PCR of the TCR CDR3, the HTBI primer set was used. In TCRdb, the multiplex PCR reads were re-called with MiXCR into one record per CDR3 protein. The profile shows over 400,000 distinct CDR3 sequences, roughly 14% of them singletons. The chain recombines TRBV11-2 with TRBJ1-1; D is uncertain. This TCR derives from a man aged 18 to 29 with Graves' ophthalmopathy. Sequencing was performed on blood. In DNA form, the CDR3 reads TGTGCCAGCAGCTTAATGCATATTTCCACTGAAGCTTTCTTT. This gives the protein CASSLMHISTEAFF. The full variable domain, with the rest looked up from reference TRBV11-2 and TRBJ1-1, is EAGVAQSPRYKIIEKRQSVAFWCNPISGHATLYWYQQILGQGPKLLIQFQNNGVVDDSQLPKDRFSAERLKGVDSTLKIQPAKLEDSAVYLCASSLMHISTEAFFGQGTRLTVV.